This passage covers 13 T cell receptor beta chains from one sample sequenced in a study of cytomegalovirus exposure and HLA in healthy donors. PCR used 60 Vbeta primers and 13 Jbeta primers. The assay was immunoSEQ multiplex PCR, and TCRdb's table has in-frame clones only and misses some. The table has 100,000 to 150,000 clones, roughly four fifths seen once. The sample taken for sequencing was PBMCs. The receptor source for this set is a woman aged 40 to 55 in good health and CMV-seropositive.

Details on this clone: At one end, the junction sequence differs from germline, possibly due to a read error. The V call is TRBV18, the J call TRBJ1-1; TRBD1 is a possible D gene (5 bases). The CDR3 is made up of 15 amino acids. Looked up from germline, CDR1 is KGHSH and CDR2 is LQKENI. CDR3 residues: CASSPTKQANTKAFF. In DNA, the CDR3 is TGTGCCAGCTCACCTACAAAACAGGCGAACACTAAAGCTTTCTTT.

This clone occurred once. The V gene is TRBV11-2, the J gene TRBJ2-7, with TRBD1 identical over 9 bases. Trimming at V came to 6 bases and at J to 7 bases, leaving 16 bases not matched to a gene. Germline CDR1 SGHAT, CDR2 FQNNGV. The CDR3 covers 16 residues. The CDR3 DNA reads TGTGCCAGCAGGTTCGCCCTCGTACAGGGGGCGTGTGAGCAGTACTTC. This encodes CASRFALVQGACEQYF.

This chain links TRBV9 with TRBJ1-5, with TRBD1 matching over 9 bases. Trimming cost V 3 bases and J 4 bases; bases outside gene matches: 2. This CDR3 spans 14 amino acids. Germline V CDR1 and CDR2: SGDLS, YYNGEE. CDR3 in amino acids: CASSAGTGNQPQHF. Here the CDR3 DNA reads TGTGCCAGCAGCGCCGGGACAGGGAATCAGCCCCAGCATTTT. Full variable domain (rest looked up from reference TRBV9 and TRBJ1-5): DSGVTQTPKHLITATGQRVTLRCSPRSGDLSVYWYQQSLDQGLQFLIQYYNGEERAKGNILERFSAQQFPDLHSELNLSSLELGDSALYFCASSAGTGNQPQHFGDGTRLSIL.

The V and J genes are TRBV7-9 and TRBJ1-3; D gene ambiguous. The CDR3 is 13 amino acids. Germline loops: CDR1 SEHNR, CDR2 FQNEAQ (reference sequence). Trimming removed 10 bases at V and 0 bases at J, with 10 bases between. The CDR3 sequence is CATTPDSGNTIYF. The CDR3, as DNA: TGTGCCACTACGCCCGACTCTGGAAACACCATATATTTT.

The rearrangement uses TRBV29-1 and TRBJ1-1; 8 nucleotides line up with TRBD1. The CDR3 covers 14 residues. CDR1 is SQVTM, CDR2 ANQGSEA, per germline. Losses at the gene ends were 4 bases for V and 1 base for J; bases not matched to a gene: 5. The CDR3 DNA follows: TGCAGCGTTGTAAACAGGGGGGAGAACACTGAAGCTTTCTTT. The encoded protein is CSVVNRGENTEAFF.

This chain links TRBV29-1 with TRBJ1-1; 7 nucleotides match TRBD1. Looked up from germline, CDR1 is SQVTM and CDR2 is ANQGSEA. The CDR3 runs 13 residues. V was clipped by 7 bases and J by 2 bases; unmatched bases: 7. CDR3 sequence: CSARGQPNTEAFF. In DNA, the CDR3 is TGCAGCGCGAGGGGACAGCCAAACACTGAAGCTTTCTTT.

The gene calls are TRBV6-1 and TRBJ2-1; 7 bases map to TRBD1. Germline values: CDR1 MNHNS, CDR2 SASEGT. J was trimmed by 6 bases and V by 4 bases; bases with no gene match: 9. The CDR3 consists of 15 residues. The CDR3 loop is CASSGRQGSFNEQFF. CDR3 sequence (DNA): TGTGCCAGCAGTGGGAGACAGGGTTCTTTCAATGAGCAGTTCTTC.

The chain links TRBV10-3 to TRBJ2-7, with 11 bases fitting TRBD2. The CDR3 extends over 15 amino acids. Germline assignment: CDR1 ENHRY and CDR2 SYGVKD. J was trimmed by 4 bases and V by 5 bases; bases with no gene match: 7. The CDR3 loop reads CAISRTSGSRYEQYF. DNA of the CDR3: TGTGCCATCAGTCGCACTAGCGGGAGTCGGTACGAGCAGTACTTC.

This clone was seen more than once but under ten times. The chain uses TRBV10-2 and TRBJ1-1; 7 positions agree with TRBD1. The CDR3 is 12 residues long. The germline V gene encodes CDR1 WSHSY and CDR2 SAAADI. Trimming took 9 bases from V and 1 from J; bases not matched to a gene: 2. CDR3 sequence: CASWDRNTEAFF. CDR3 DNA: TGCGCCAGTTGGGACAGGAACACTGAAGCTTTCTTT.

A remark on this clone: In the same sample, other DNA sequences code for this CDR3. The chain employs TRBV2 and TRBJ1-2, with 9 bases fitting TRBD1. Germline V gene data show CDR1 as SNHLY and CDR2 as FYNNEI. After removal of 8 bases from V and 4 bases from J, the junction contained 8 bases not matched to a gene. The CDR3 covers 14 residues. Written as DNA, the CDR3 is TGTGCCAGCGGGACAGGGAGTGGGGCCTATGGCTACACCTTC. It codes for CASGTGSGAYGYTF.

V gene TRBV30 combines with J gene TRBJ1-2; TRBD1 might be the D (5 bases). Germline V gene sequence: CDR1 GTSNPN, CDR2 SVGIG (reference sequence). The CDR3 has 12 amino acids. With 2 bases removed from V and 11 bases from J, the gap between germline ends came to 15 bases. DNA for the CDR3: TGTGCCTGGAGTCTCCCCGAGGCAGGGTACACCTTC. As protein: CAWSLPEAGYTF.

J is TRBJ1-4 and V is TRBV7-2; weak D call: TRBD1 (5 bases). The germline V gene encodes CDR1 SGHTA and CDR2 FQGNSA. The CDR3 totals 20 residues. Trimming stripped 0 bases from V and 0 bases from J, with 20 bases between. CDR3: CASSLAFAGTRVATNEKLFF. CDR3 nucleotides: TGTGCCAGCAGCTTAGCGTTCGCCGGGACTCGAGTTGCAACTAATGAAAAACTGTTTTTT.

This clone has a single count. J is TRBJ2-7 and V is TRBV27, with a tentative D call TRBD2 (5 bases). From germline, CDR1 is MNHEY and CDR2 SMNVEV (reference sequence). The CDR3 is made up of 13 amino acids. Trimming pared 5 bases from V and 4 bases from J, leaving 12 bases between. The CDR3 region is CASSAGFLYEQYF. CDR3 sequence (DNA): TGTGCCAGCAGTGCGGGCTTCCTGTACGAGCAGTACTTC.